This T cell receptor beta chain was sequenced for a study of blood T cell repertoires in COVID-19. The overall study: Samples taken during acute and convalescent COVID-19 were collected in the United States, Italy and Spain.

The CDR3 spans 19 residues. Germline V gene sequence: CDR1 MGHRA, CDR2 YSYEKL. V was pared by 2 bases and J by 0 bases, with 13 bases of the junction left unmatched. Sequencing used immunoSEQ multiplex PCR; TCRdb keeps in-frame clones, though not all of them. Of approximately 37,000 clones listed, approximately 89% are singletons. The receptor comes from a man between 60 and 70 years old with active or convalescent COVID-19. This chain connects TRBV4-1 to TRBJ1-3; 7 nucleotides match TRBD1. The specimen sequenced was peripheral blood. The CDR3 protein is CASSQRTMIRDSSGNTIYF. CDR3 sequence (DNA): TGCGCCAGCAGCCAACGAACGATGATCCGGGACAGCTCTGGAAACACCATATATTTT.